Reported below is one TCR beta chain. Its antigen is as yet unknown. This record belongs to a study of cytomegalovirus exposure and HLA in healthy donors. General study points: Follow-up analysis later connected one missense variant in DCLRE1C with trimming of TCR beta V- and J-genes. In presence/absence analyses, roughly uniform sequencing depth across donors was assumed. Reported findings show TCR beta sequences accurately forecast HLA-A and HLA-B alleles in most subjects.

PCR was performed using 60 Vbeta and 13 Jbeta primers. The protocol was immunoSEQ multiplex PCR, while the TCRdb copy is restricted to in-frame clones and leaves out a portion. The profile covers roughly 120,000 clones, with around 79% appearing a single time and approximately 3.8% taken by the ten largest. When sampled, the donors appeared nominally healthy, though they likely had unrecorded immune exposures. Sequencing was done on a sample of PBMCs. This sequence originates from a woman aged 35 to 49 in good health and CMV-seronegative.

Here the CDR3 DNA reads TGTGCCAGCAGTGACAGAGAGGGCGCAGATACGCAGTATTTT. Translated, it gives CASSDREGADTQYF. This chain uses TRBV6-4 with TRBJ2-3; weak D call: TRBD2 (5 bases). The CDR3 has 14 residues. Trimming left V 2 bases short and J 4 bases short, with 10 bases between. Germline CDR1 is MRHNA and CDR2 is SNTAGT.